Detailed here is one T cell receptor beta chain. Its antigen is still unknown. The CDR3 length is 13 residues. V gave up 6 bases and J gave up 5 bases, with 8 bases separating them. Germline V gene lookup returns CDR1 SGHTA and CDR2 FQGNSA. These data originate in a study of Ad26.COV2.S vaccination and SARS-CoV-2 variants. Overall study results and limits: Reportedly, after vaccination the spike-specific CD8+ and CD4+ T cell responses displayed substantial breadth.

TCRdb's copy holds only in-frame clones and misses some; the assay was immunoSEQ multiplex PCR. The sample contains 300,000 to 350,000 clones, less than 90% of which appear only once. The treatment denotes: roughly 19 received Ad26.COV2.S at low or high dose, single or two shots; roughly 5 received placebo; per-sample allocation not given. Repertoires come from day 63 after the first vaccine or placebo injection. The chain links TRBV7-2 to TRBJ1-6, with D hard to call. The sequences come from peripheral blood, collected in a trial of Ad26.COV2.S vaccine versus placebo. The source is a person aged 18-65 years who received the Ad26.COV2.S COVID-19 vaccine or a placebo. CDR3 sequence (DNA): TGTGCCAGCAGTCTGTCGGATAATTCACCCCTCCACTTT. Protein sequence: CASSLSDNSPLHF. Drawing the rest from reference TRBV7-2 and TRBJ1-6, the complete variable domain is GAGVSQSPSNKVTEKGKDVELRCDPISGHTALYWYRQSLGQGLEFLIYFQGNSAPDKSGLPSDRFSAERTGGSVSTLTIQRTQQEDSAVYLCASSLSDNSPLHFGNGTRLTVT.